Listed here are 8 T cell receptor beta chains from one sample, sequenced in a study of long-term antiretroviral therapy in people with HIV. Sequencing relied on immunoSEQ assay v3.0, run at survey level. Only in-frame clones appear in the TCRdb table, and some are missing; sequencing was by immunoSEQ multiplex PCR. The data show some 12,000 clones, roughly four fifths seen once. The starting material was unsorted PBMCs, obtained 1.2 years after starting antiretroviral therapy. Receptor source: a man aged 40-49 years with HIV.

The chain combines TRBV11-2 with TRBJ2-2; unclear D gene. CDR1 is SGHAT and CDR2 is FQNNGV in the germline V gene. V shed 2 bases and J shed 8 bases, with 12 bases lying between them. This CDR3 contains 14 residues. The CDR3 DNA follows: TGTGCCAGCAGCTTATTGGCTAGTAAGGGGGAGCTGTTTTTT. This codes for CASSLLASKGELFF.

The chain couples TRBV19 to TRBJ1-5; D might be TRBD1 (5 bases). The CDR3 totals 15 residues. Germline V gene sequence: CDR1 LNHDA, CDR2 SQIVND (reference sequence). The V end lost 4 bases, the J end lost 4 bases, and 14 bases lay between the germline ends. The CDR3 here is CASSTQRGPNQPQHF. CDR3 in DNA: TGTGCCAGTAGTACTCAAAGGGGCCCAAATCAGCCCCAGCATTTT.

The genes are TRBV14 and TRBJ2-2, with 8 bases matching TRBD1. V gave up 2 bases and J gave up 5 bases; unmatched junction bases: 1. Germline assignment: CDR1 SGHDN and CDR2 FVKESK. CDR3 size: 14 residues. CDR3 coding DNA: TGTGCCAGCAGCCAAACAGGGGGTACCGGGGAGCTGTTTTTT. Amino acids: CASSQTGGTGELFF.

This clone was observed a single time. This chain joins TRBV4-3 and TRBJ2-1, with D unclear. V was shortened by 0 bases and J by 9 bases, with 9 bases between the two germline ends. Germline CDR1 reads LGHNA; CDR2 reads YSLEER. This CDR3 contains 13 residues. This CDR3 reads CASSQDKWREQFF. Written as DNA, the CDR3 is TGCGCCAGCAGCCAAGATAAGTGGCGTGAGCAGTTCTTC.

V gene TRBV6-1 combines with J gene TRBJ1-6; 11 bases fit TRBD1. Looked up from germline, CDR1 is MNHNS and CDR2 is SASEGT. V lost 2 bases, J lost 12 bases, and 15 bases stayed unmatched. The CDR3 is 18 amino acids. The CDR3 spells CASSETADRGLPFGPLHF. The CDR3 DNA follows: TGTGCCAGCAGTGAAACCGCGGACAGGGGGCTCCCCTTCGGACCCCTCCACTTT.

CDR3 amino acids: CASSGDRVNTEAFF. CDR3 bases: TGTGCCAGCAGTGGCGACAGGGTGAACACTGAAGCTTTCTTT. The gene calls are TRBV6-1 and TRBJ1-1; 7 bases align to TRBD1. V trimming: 4 bases; J trimming: 0 bases; junction bases outside the gene matches: 2. The CDR3 has 14 residues. Looked up from germline, CDR1 is MNHNS and CDR2 is SASEGT.

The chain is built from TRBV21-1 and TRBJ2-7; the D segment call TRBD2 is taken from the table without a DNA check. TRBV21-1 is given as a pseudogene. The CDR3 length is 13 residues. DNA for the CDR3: TGTGCCAGCACAATATGGAGAGTCTACGAGCAGTACTTC. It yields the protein CASTIWRVYEQYF.

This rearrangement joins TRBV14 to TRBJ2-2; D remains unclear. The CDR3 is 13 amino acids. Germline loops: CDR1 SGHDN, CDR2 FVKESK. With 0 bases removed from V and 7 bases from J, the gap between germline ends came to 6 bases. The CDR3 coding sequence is TGTGCCAGCAGCCAAGATCTTGGCGGGGAGCTGTTTTTT. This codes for CASSQDLGGELFF.